This T cell receptor (beta chain) was captured in a study of PD-1 blockade in classical Hodgkin lymphoma. Overall study findings and caveats: Lower baseline TCR diversity was reported for newly diagnosed patients than for healthy donors. Among the patients, those starting nivolumab under 1 year after ASCT were excluded.

Comment on this clone: The antigen is not known.

V lost 5 bases to trimming and J lost 4 bases, with 11 bases between them. The CDR3 extends over 13 amino acids. Germline CDR1 and CDR2: LNHDA and SQIVND (reference sequence). Clones were sequenced by immunoSEQ multiplex PCR, and TCRdb holds only the in-frame ones, with some missing. The data contain roughly 90,000 clones, roughly 79% of them singletons. Autologous stem cell transplantation was followed by relapse in every patient, and brentuximab vedotin exposure varied. The chain links TRBV19 to TRBJ1-1; D is ambiguous. Here the sequenced sample was peripheral blood mononuclear cells (PBMCs), taken before the second cycle of nivolumab. This TCR came from a human donor with classical Hodgkin lymphoma. In DNA form, the CDR3 reads TGTGCCAGTAGTTTCGACATACCCACTGAAGCTTTCTTT. It specifies CASSFDIPTEAFF.